These 7 T cell receptor beta chains came from one sample sequenced in a study of Tregs in tolerant kidney transplant recipients. Mixed chimerism was transient after nonmyeloablative marrow transplants from related graft donors. Profiling relied on immunoSEQ multiplex PCR, and the TCRdb table lists in-frame clones only, not all of them. There are about 21,000 clones in the sample; approximately 84% occur only once, and about 26% lies in the top ten. This material consisted of CD8+ T cells from blood (PBMCs), taken 6 months after the transplant. The receptors stem from a human patient who received a combined kidney and bone marrow transplant. Some T cells may possibly be graft donor cells.

This chain joins TRBV5-4 and TRBJ2-1; 10 bases agree with TRBD2. With V trimmed by 0 bases and J by 6 bases, 9 bases remained unmatched. Germline loops: CDR1 SGHNT, CDR2 YYREEE (reference sequence). This CDR3 is built from 17 residues. As DNA, the CDR3 is TGTGCCAGCAGCTTGGCCCTTATAGCGGGAGGAGGCAATGAGCAGTTCTTC. Residues: CASSLALIAGGGNEQFF.

The chain combines TRBV10-3 with TRBJ1-1, with 8 nucleotides matching TRBD1. Germline CDR1 ENHRY, CDR2 SYGVKD. V lost 2 bases, J lost 3 bases, and 2 bases stayed unmatched. The CDR3 has 14 residues. The CDR3 region is CAISEETGDTEAFF. The CDR3 bases are TGTGCCATCAGTGAGGAGACAGGGGACACTGAAGCTTTCTTT.

This clone was seen a handful of times. The chain combines TRBV2 with TRBJ1-1; TRBD1 might be the D (5 bases). The V gene lost 3 bases and the J gene lost 4 bases, with 9 bases spanning the gap. The CDR3 runs to 13 residues. The germline gives CDR1 SNHLY, CDR2 FYNNEI. The CDR3 region is CASSEGGITEAFF. The CDR3 nucleotides read TGTGCCAGCAGTGAGGGGGGGATCACTGAAGCTTTCTTT.

V and J are TRBV5-1 and TRBJ2-2; 10 bases are shared with TRBD2. J was trimmed by 5 bases and V by 0 bases; bases with no gene match: 1. The CDR3 covers 15 residues. Per germline, CDR1 SGHRS and CDR2 YFSETQ. This CDR3 is CASSLGLAGTGELFF. CDR3 nucleotide sequence: TGCGCCAGCAGCTTGGGACTAGCGGGTACCGGGGAGCTGTTTTTT.

The chain carries TRBV15 and TRBJ1-4; D is ambiguous. The germline CDR1 and CDR2 sequences are LNHNV and YYDKDF (reference sequence). This CDR3 region has 16 residues. V was pared by 1 base and J by 0 bases, with 9 bases between. CDR3 nucleotide sequence: TGTGCCACCAGCAGAGTGTCGAGAGCAACTAATGAAAAACTGTTTTTT. It is translated as CATSRVSRATNEKLFF.

This clone occurred once. V and J are TRBV27 and TRBJ2-7; 11 bases are a match to TRBD1. The germline V gene has CDR1 MNHEY and CDR2 SMNVEV (reference sequence). CDR3 length: 15 residues. V was clipped by 5 bases and J by 4 bases; unmatched bases: 7. CDR3 DNA sequence: TGTGCCAGCAGTCTAGCGGACAGGGGGCTTTACGAGCAGTACTTC. This sequence encodes CASSLADRGLYEQYF.

The V call is TRBV7-2, the J call TRBJ2-2; D is unresolved. The ends were cut back, 5 bases at V and 4 bases at J, with 11 bases in the middle. Germline values: CDR1 SGHTA, CDR2 FQGNSA. This CDR3 contains 14 residues. The CDR3 loop is CASSGALGTGELFF. The CDR3 DNA reads TGTGCCAGCAGCGGAGCTTTGGGCACCGGGGAGCTGTTTTTT.